These 19 T cell receptor beta chains were sequenced from one sample in a study of graft-versus-host responses after intestinal transplantation (TCRdb year 2021). Receptor libraries were prepared by the immunoSEQ multiplex PCR assay. Entries here come from immuneACCESS through TCRdb and include only in-frame sequences with V and J called. Some clones fail to appear in such tables; in the studies checked, an unresolved V gene covers under half of the shortfall, and the cause of the remainder is unknown. The sample table shows roughly 130,000 clones, and over 90% are seen once. 0.19% of the sample rests with the top ten. In the paper's terms, the time point label means: cells obtained before transplantation from donor or recipient. Antigens of these TCRs are unknown. Sample: unstimulated CD4+ T cells sorted from spleen or lymph node cells, taken before intestinal transplant. Receptors originate from a human donor who received an intestinal transplant.

This chain links TRBV10-3 with TRBJ2-3; D is unclear. The length of the CDR3 is 14 residues. V shed 2 bases and J shed 0 bases, with 6 bases lying between them. Looked up from germline, CDR1 is ENHRY and CDR2 is SYGVKD. The DNA for the CDR3 is TGTGCCATCAGTGAGGGGCAGAGCACAGATACGCAGTATTTT. Encoded protein: CAISEGQSTDTQYF.

The chain has TRBV5-1 and TRBJ2-2, with 9 bases matching TRBD1. Unmatched junction bases numbered 16, after V lost 3 bases and J lost 7 bases. Germline V lookup: CDR1 SGHRS, CDR2 YFSETQ. This CDR3 contains 18 residues. DNA for the CDR3: TGCGCCAGCAGCTGGTCGAGGGGACAGGGATTGGTCGGCGGGGAGCTGTTTTTT. Residues: CASSWSRGQGLVGGELFF.

The chain has TRBV23-1 and TRBJ1-6, with 12 bases matching TRBD1. TRBV23-1 is identified as an open reading frame with a role that is uncertain. This CDR3 contains 19 residues. Unmatched junction bases numbered 8, after V lost 4 bases and J lost 1 base. The CDR3 reads CASSLAKGQGASYNSPLHF. DNA of the CDR3: TGCGCCAGCAGTCTAGCAAAGGGACAGGGGGCATCCTATAATTCACCCCTCCACTTT.

The chain has TRBV5-4 and TRBJ2-1; 7 bases map to TRBD2. Looked up from germline, CDR1 is SGHNT and CDR2 is YYREEE (reference sequence). J gave up 4 bases and V 3 bases, and 4 bases lay outside the gene matches. The CDR3 is made up of 14 amino acids. CDR3 region: CASSSLADYNEQFF. For the CDR3, the DNA is TGTGCCAGCAGCTCCCTAGCGGATTACAATGAGCAGTTCTTC. Looking up the rest from reference TRBV5-4 and TRBJ2-1 gives the full variable domain: ETGVTQSPTHLIKTRGQQVTLRCSSQSGHNTVSWYQQALGQGPQFIFQYYREEENGRGNFPPRFSGLQFPNYSSELNVNALELDDSALYLCASSSLADYNEQFFGPGTRLTVL.

This chain connects TRBV28 to TRBJ2-7; D is perhaps TRBD2 (5 bases). Trimming removed 3 bases at V and 3 bases at J, with 15 bases between. There are 15 residues in the CDR3. The germline V gene encodes CDR1 MDHEN and CDR2 SYDVKM. CDR3 in amino acids: CASSFPGLKVYEQYF. The CDR3 region has the DNA TGTGCCAGCAGTTTTCCGGGGTTGAAGGTCTACGAGCAGTACTTC.

This chain links TRBV7-9 with TRBJ2-1; D possibly uses TRBD1 or TRBD2 (5 bases each). Germline loops: CDR1 SEHNR, CDR2 FQNEAQ (reference sequence). This CDR3 region has 16 residues. Trimming removed 0 bases from V and 7 bases from J, with 16 bases in between. The CDR3 coding sequence is TGTGCCAGCAGCTTAGCGCAGGGACGGAGGATTAATGAGCAGTTCTTC. Its translation: CASSLAQGRRINEQFF.

This chain connects TRBV9 to TRBJ1-1; D unresolved. The V end was cut by 5 bases, the J end by 5 bases, with 13 bases between. The CDR3 has 13 amino acids. CDR1 and CDR2 (germline): SGDLS, YYNGEE. CDR3 sequence (DNA): TGTGCCAGCAGTCAATCGAGGGCGACTGAAGCTTTCTTT. It codes for CASSQSRATEAFF. Full variable domain (remainder filled in from reference TRBV9 and TRBJ1-1): DSGVTQTPKHLITATGQRVTLRCSPRSGDLSVYWYQQSLDQGLQFLIQYYNGEERAKGNILERFSAQQFPDLHSELNLSSLELGDSALYFCASSQSRATEAFFGQGTRLTVV.

The chain combines TRBV7-9 with TRBJ1-1; D may be TRBD1 (6 bases). This CDR3 region has 14 residues. The V and J ends lost 5 bases and 1 base respectively, with 11 bases between them. Germline V gives CDR1 SEHNR, CDR2 FQNEAQ (reference sequence). The CDR3 coding sequence is TGTGCCAGCAGCCTCGGGACAAAGAACACTGAAGCTTTCTTT. Its protein is CASSLGTKNTEAFF.

This clone was seen only a few times. The chain employs TRBV9 and TRBJ2-3; TRBD1 might be the D (6 bases). The V gene lost 0 bases and the J gene lost 1 base, with 9 bases spanning the gap. The CDR3 runs 15 residues. Germline CDR1 is SGDLS and CDR2 is YYNGEE. The CDR3, as DNA: TGTGCCAGCAGCGTAGACAGGGACCGCACAGATACGCAGTATTTT. Translated, it gives CASSVDRDRTDTQYF.

The V gene is TRBV20-1, the J gene TRBJ2-7; no reliable D call. Germline V CDR1 and CDR2: DFQATT, SNEGSKA (reference sequence). The CDR3 is made up of 11 amino acids. Trimming took off 6 bases at V and 7 bases at J, with 13 bases between the two ends. CDR3 sequence: CSAAFILEQYF. The CDR3 nucleotides are TGCAGTGCGGCTTTCATATTGGAGCAGTACTTC.

This clone was found a few times. The chain combines TRBV6-6 with TRBJ2-7, with 9 bases fitting TRBD1. CDR3 length: 14 amino acids. The ends lost 2 bases at V and 2 bases at J; junction bases unmatched: 1. CDR1 MNHNY and CDR2 SVGAGI come from the germline V gene (reference sequence). The CDR3 reads CASSYGTGTYEQYF. CDR3 bases: TGTGCCAGCAGTTACGGGACAGGGACCTACGAGCAGTACTTC.

The chain is built from TRBV5-5 and TRBJ2-7; 7 bases align to TRBD2. The CDR3 runs to 15 residues. V shed 3 bases and J 6 bases; nucleotides not matched to a gene: 12. Germline CDR1 and CDR2: SGHKS and YYEKEE (reference sequence). CDR3 nucleotides: TGTGCCAGCAGCTCCCAGGGAGGGAGGCGCGGCGAGCAGTACTTC. It specifies CASSSQGGRRGEQYF.

This clone was detected only once. The rearrangement uses TRBV30 and TRBJ2-1, with 7 bases identical to TRBD2. This CDR3 is 15 amino acids long. CDR1 and CDR2 (germline): GTSNPN, SVGIG (reference sequence). V lost 0 bases to trimming and J lost 3 bases; unmatched junction nucleotides: 5. Written as DNA, the CDR3 is TGTGCCTGGAGTGTACGCGGGAGCCGCTACAATGAGCAGTTCTTC. Translating gives CAWSVRGSRYNEQFF.

V gene TRBV7-3 combines with J gene TRBJ1-1, with a tentative D call TRBD1 (6 bases). The CDR3 totals 15 residues. The ends were cut back, 5 bases at V and 2 bases at J, with 15 bases in the middle. From germline, CDR1 is SGHTA and CDR2 FQGTGA. The CDR3 DNA reads TGTGCCAGCAGCCCTAGGGCAGGGGATAACACTGAAGCTTTCTTT. Encoded protein: CASSPRAGDNTEAFF.

The rearrangement links TRBV7-2 to TRBJ2-5; TRBD1 is a possible D gene (6 bases). Near its end, the DNA agrees better with TRBJ2-7, so the J call may be wrong. This CDR3 contains 16 residues. From germline, CDR1 is SGHTA and CDR2 FQGNSA. CDR3 loop: CASSLAQGLRSYEQYF. The CDR3, as DNA: TGTGCCAGCAGCTTAGCACAGGGTCTTAGGTCCTACGAGCAGTACTTC.

The V gene is TRBV5-5, the J gene TRBJ2-7, with 7 bases aligning to TRBD1. The CDR3 is made up of 15 amino acids. Germline V gene data show CDR1 as SGHKS and CDR2 as YYEKEE (reference sequence). With V trimmed by 4 bases and J by 3 bases, 10 bases remained unmatched. As DNA, the CDR3 is TGTGCCAGCAGCACAGGGACAGACCCCTTCTACGAGCAGTACTTC. Encoded protein: CASSTGTDPFYEQYF.

The chain employs TRBV27 and TRBJ2-1; D may match TRBD1 or TRBD2 (6 bases each). CDR1 is MNHEY and CDR2 is SMNVEV in the germline V gene (reference sequence). This CDR3 comprises 15 residues. Trimming removed 8 bases at V and 0 bases at J, with 14 bases between. CDR3 region: CASAKGGGSYNEQFF. Written as DNA, the CDR3 is TGTGCCAGCGCCAAGGGGGGAGGCTCCTACAATGAGCAGTTCTTC.

The chain carries TRBV6-4 and TRBJ2-2; no reliable D call. Trimming shortened V by 8 bases and J by 3 bases, and 31 bases separated the two germline ends. This CDR3 contains 20 residues. Per germline, CDR1 MRHNA and CDR2 SNTAGT. The CDR3 reads CASFGRFPCLWGIHTGELFF. CDR3 DNA: TGTGCCAGCTTTGGCCGTTTCCCCTGTTTATGGGGTATTCACACCGGGGAGCTGTTTTTT.

The chain links TRBV28 to TRBJ1-4, with a possible D match to TRBD1 (6 bases). V was shortened by 8 bases and J by 4 bases, with 17 bases between the two germline ends. The CDR3 extends over 15 amino acids. CDR1 and CDR2 (germline): MDHEN, SYDVKM. The CDR3 DNA is TGTGCCAGCCAGGGTTCGGGACACATTAATGAAAAACTGTTTTTT. It codes for CASQGSGHINEKLFF.